This TCR beta chain was recovered during a study of sequential checkpoint blockade in melanoma. About the research overall: First-line arms were nivolumab then ipilimumab, or the reverse, randomized 1:1.

The treatment is: randomized to nivolumab then ipilimumab (arm A) or the reverse (arm B). Live CD3+CD8+ CD19− CD56− cells were sorted from PBMCs. Assay: immunoSEQ multiplex PCR; the TCRdb copy retains only in-frame clones and omits some. The sample carries about 17,000 clones, about 69% recorded once. This clonotype originated in a human donor with melanoma. The sequencing here drew on CD8+ T cells sorted from blood (inferred from file names), taken from a patient given nivolumab and ipilimumab in sequence.

The CDR3 nucleotides read TGTGCCAGCAGTTTAGCGGGGGGGCACACAGATACGCAGTATTTT. It specifies CASSLAGGHTDTQYF. This chain joins TRBV28 and TRBJ2-3; 9 bases line up with TRBD2. CDR1 is MDHEN and CDR2 is SYDVKM in the germline V gene. After removal of 2 bases from V and 2 bases from J, the junction contained 2 bases not matched to a gene. CDR3 size: 15 residues. Variable domain in full (rest from reference TRBV28 and TRBJ2-3): DVKVTQSSRYLVKRTGEKVFLECVQDMDHENMFWYRQDPGLGLRLIYFSYDVKMKEKGDIPEGYSVSREKKERFSLILESASTNQTSMYLCASSLAGGHTDTQYFGPGTRLTVL.